The 10 T cell receptor beta chains in this list originate from one sample, sequenced in a study of blood T cell repertoires in COVID-19. The data were produced by immunoSEQ multiplex PCR, yet TCRdb's version contains in-frame clones alone and is incomplete. The sample includes 250,000 to 350,000 clones, about 87% of them seen just once. Sequenced input: peripheral blood. Receptors originate from a woman aged 45-59 years who had recovered from COVID-19.

The gene calls are TRBV11-2 and TRBJ2-2, with 8 bases matching TRBD2. Trimming removed 4 bases from V and 6 bases from J; junction bases left unmatched: 7. Germline CDR1 is SGHAT and CDR2 is FQNNGV. CDR3 size: 15 residues. The CDR3 loop is CASSYGRAGSGELFF. As DNA, the CDR3 is TGTGCCAGCAGCTACGGGAGGGCCGGGTCCGGGGAGCTGTTTTTT.

The genes are TRBV6-4 and TRBJ2-3; perhaps TRBD2 as D (5 bases). V shed 3 bases and J shed 11 bases, with 15 bases lying between them. The V gene's germline CDR1 is MRHNA and CDR2 SNTAGT. The CDR3 has 13 amino acids. This CDR3 reads CASSEIGSGRQYF. The CDR3 DNA reads TGTGCCAGCAGTGAGATAGGAAGCGGACGGCAGTATTTT.

This chain joins TRBV7-8 and TRBJ1-5; D is possibly TRBD1 (5 bases). From germline, CDR1 is SGHVS and CDR2 FQNEAQ. V gave up 5 bases and J gave up 6 bases, with 20 bases separating them. There are 16 residues in the CDR3. The CDR3 here is CASSLGGGAGIQPQHF. The DNA of the CDR3 is TGTGCCAGCAGCCTGGGGGGTGGGGCTGGAATTCAGCCCCAGCATTTT.

The J gene is TRBJ2-3, the V gene TRBV20-1; the D is unclear. The CDR3 runs 13 residues. The ends were cut back, 3 bases at V and 4 bases at J, with 11 bases in the middle. The germline gives CDR1 DFQATT, CDR2 SNEGSKA (reference sequence). The CDR3 protein is CSASFSFADTQYF. CDR3 coding DNA: TGCAGTGCTAGTTTTAGTTTTGCAGATACGCAGTATTTT.

V gene TRBV19 combines with J gene TRBJ1-6; D uncertain. This CDR3 is built from 9 residues. V lost 9 bases to trimming and J lost 10 bases, with 4 bases between them. Germline loops: CDR1 LNHDA, CDR2 SQIVND (reference sequence). CDR3: CASGSPLHF. The CDR3 nucleotides are TGTGCCAGCGGGTCACCCCTCCACTTT.

This chain links TRBV6-1 with TRBJ2-7; D might be TRBD1 (6 bases). Germline V gene sequence: CDR1 MNHNS, CDR2 SASEGT. The V end was cut by 3 bases, the J end by 2 bases, with 11 bases between. The CDR3 has 14 residues. Here the CDR3 DNA reads TGTGCCAGCAGTGATACACAGGGTCCCTACGAGCAGTACTTC. Translating gives CASSDTQGPYEQYF.

This clone came up a few times. The chain joins TRBV5-1 to TRBJ2-7; D call uncertain. The germline V gene encodes CDR1 SGHRS and CDR2 YFSETQ. Trimming left V 4 bases short and J 3 bases short, with 11 bases between. The CDR3 spans 13 residues. The CDR3 is CASSRRSNYEQYF. DNA of the CDR3: TGCGCCAGCAGCCGCAGATCCAACTACGAGCAGTACTTC.

This clone appeared a few times. CDR3 loop: CATHPTSGTGHQPQHF. The CDR3 nucleotides read TGTGCCACCCACCCCACGTCCGGGACAGGGCATCAGCCCCAGCATTTT. This chain connects TRBV19 to TRBJ1-5; 9 bases are a match to TRBD1. The germline gives CDR1 LNHDA, CDR2 SQIVND (reference sequence). The CDR3 runs 16 residues. Trimming took 10 bases from V and 5 from J; bases not matched to a gene: 15.

This clone was observed a single time. The V gene is TRBV28, the J gene TRBJ2-7; 10 bases fit TRBD1. V lost 4 bases to trimming and J lost 5 bases; unmatched junction nucleotides: 11. This CDR3 has 16 residues. In germline, CDR1 is MDHEN, CDR2 SYDVKM. The CDR3 region is CASSSPGQGLLHEQYF. Here the CDR3 DNA reads TGTGCCAGCAGTTCACCGGGACAGGGGTTGTTGCACGAGCAGTACTTC.

This clone has a handful of counts. The chain has TRBV5-6 and TRBJ2-1; 8 positions agree with TRBD1. This CDR3 has 15 residues. From germline, CDR1 is SGHDT and CDR2 YYEEEE. V was pared by 4 bases and J by 5 bases, with 8 bases of the junction left unmatched. CDR3 sequence reads: CASSGQDRADNEQFF. The CDR3 DNA sequence: TGTGCCAGCAGCGGACAGGACAGGGCCGACAATGAGCAGTTCTTC.